The 18 T cell receptor beta chains below were found in one sample sequenced in a study of cytomegalovirus exposure and HLA in healthy donors. Amplification used 60 Vbeta primers and 13 Jbeta primers. Clones were sequenced by immunoSEQ multiplex PCR, and TCRdb holds only the in-frame ones, with some missing. This table has 110,000 or so clones, approximately 67% appearing once. The sample taken for sequencing was PBMCs. These receptors were obtained from a man between 18 and 29 years old in good health and CMV-seropositive.

The rearrangement uses TRBV6-5 and TRBJ2-3; D is undetermined. This CDR3 comprises 13 residues. Germline CDR1 reads MNHEY; CDR2 reads SVGAGI. V was shortened by 8 bases and J by 4 bases, with 13 bases between the two germline ends. CDR3 nucleotides: TGTGCCAGCTCCCTTGAGTTTGCAGATACGCAGTATTTT. This sequence encodes CASSLEFADTQYF.

The CDR3 protein is CASSVAISYGYTF. CDR3 DNA sequence: TGTGCCAGCAGCGTAGCAATCAGCTATGGCTACACCTTC. The chain recombines TRBV9 with TRBJ1-2; no clear D. Germline CDR1 is SGDLS and CDR2 is YYNGEE. CDR3 length equals 13 residues. V lost 0 bases and J 4 bases, leaving 7 bases between the germline ends.

The CDR3 sequence is CASSSLGQLYEQYV. For the CDR3, the DNA is TGTGCCAGCAGTTCACTGGGACAGTTATACGAGCAGTACGTC. J is TRBJ2-7 and V is TRBV28; the match to TRBD1 covers 7 bases. Germline V gene data show CDR1 as MDHEN and CDR2 as SYDVKM. With 4 bases clipped from V and 4 bases from J, the junction kept 7 bases outside the gene matches. The CDR3 contains 14 residues.

The rearrangement joins TRBV5-1 to TRBJ1-4; D perhaps matches TRBD1 (6 bases). The V end lost 4 bases, the J end lost 0 bases, and 13 bases lay between the germline ends. The germline V gene encodes CDR1 SGHRS and CDR2 YFSETQ. The CDR3 consists of 16 residues. The CDR3 nucleotides read TGCGCCAGCAGCGGGGGGGGCAGTTCAACTAATGAAAAACTGTTTTTT. Protein product: CASSGGGSSTNEKLFF.

The V and J genes are TRBV4-2 and TRBJ2-7, with 12 bases fitting TRBD2. This CDR3 is 14 amino acids long. Germline CDR1 and CDR2: LGHNA and YNFKEQ. V lost 1 base and J lost 12; bases outside the gene matches: 7. CDR3 DNA: TGTGCCAGCAGCCAAGGGACTAGCGGGGTCGGGTCGTACTTC. It is translated as CASSQGTSGVGSYF.

The rearrangement joins TRBV30 to TRBJ1-6; 10 bases align to TRBD1. The CDR3 extends over 13 amino acids. Germline V gene lookup returns CDR1 GTSNPN and CDR2 SVGIG (reference sequence). The ends lost 5 bases at V and 7 bases at J; junction bases unmatched: 2. CDR3 nucleotide sequence: TGTGCCTGGGGGGGACAGGGGAATTCACCCCTCCACTTT. Residues: CAWGGQGNSPLHF.

This sequence joins TRBV5-1 and TRBJ2-3; 10 nucleotides align to TRBD2. The trim removed 0 bases at V and 0 bases at J, leaving 7 bases unmatched. This CDR3 has 18 residues. Germline CDR1 reads SGHRS; CDR2 reads YFSETQ. The CDR3 sequence is CASSLAPSGGGSTDTQYF. The CDR3 coding sequence is TGCGCCAGCAGCTTGGCCCCTAGCGGGGGTGGGAGCACAGATACGCAGTATTTT. Drawing the rest from reference TRBV5-1 and TRBJ2-3, the complete variable domain is KAGVTQTPRYLIKTRGQQVTLSCSPISGHRSVSWYQQTPGQGLQFLFEYFSETQRNKGNFPGRFSGRQFSNSRSEMNVSTLELGDSALYLCASSLAPSGGGSTDTQYFGPGTRLTVL.

This chain's CDR3 is CASSPTGREQYV. In DNA form, the CDR3 reads TGTGCCAGCTCACCAACAGGGCGTGAGCAGTACGTC. The V call is TRBV18, the J call TRBJ2-7, with D perhaps matching TRBD1 (6 bases). The ends were cut back, 2 bases at V and 7 bases at J, with 9 bases in the middle. This CDR3 is built from 12 residues. Germline V gives CDR1 KGHSH, CDR2 LQKENI.

A single count supports this clone. The rearrangement uses TRBV7-2 and TRBJ1-6, with D perhaps matching TRBD1 (6 bases). The CDR3 extends over 15 amino acids. Germline V CDR1 and CDR2: SGHTA, FQGNSA. Trimming pared 4 bases from V and 10 bases from J, leaving 17 bases between. The CDR3 loop reads CASSSNRVLGSPLHF. CDR3 DNA: TGTGCCAGCAGCTCGAACAGGGTTCTAGGGTCACCCCTCCACTTT.

Points on this clone: One junction end disagrees with the germline gene, perhaps due to a read error. V usage is TRBV7-2 and J usage is TRBJ1-4; D is perhaps TRBD1 (5 bases). CDR3 size: 15 residues. Looked up from germline, CDR1 is SGHTA and CDR2 is FQGNSA. The CDR3 reads CASRLDSSTNEKLFF. The CDR3 DNA reads as TGTGCCAGCAGATTAGACAGTTCAACTAATGAAAAACTGTTTTTT.

V usage is TRBV5-1 and J usage is TRBJ2-5; TRBD2 matches at 7 bases. This CDR3 spans 17 amino acids. J gave up 0 bases and V 1 base, and 9 bases lay outside the gene matches. Per germline, CDR1 SGHRS and CDR2 YFSETQ. The CDR3 here is CASSLREAGRYQETQYF. The CDR3 DNA sequence: TGCGCCAGCAGCTTGCGGGAAGCGGGACGGTACCAAGAGACCCAGTACTTC.

The chain joins TRBV19 to TRBJ1-5; tentative D call: TRBD1 (6 bases). Germline V gene data show CDR1 as LNHDA and CDR2 as SQIVND (reference sequence). Trimming pared 5 bases from V and 6 bases from J, leaving 14 bases between. The CDR3 has 14 residues. DNA for the CDR3: TGTGCCAGTAGTCCCCAGGGGTCGAGTCAGCCCCAGCATTTT. This codes for CASSPQGSSQPQHF.

Details on this clone: Mismatch with germline at one junction end may stem from a read error. The rearrangement links TRBV2 to TRBJ1-4; D perhaps matches TRBD1 (5 bases). The CDR3 length is 13 residues. CDR1 is SNHLY, CDR2 FYNNEI, per germline. CDR3: CASSEGGRGRVIF. The CDR3, as DNA: TGTGCCAGCAGTGAAGGGGGGAGGGGCCGGGTCATTTTT.

This chain uses TRBV6-4 with TRBJ2-7; D call uncertain. V was shortened by 7 bases and J by 4 bases, with 20 bases between the two germline ends. Germline V gives CDR1 MRHNA, CDR2 SNTAGT. There are 15 residues in the CDR3. The CDR3 DNA is TGTGCCAGCACTCTGACTTCGGGTGAGCTTTACGAGCAGTACGTC. It specifies CASTLTSGELYEQYV.

This clone was observed once. J is TRBJ1-1 and V is TRBV6-5, with TRBD1 matching 8 bases. The CDR3 length is 15 residues. J lost 1 base, V lost 6 bases, and 7 bases had no gene match. Germline V CDR1 and CDR2: MNHEY, SVGAGI. The CDR3 reads CASRGVGQGNTEAFF. CDR3 sequence (DNA): TGTGCCAGCAGGGGGGTCGGACAGGGGAACACTGAAGCTTTCTTT.

This clone turned up a few times. The V gene is TRBV2, the J gene TRBJ2-2; 9 bases fit TRBD2. V trimming: 2 bases; J trimming: 4 bases; junction bases outside the gene matches: 8. The germline gives CDR1 SNHLY, CDR2 FYNNEI. The CDR3 is 17 residues long. The CDR3 spells CASSEIAGVGGTGELFF. CDR3 DNA: TGTGCCAGCAGTGAAATAGCGGGGGTGGGAGGCACCGGGGAGCTGTTTTTT. The full variable domain, with the rest looked up from reference TRBV2 and TRBJ2-2, is EPEVTQTPSHQVTQMGQEVILRCVPISNHLYFYWYRQILGQKVEFLVSFYNNEISEKSEIFDDQFSVERPDGSNFTLKIRSTKLEDSAMYFCASSEIAGVGGTGELFFGEGSRLTVL.

The genes are TRBV2 and TRBJ2-1, with 8 bases fitting TRBD2. Germline V gene data show CDR1 as SNHLY and CDR2 as FYNNEI. This CDR3 spans 13 amino acids. Trimming took 6 bases from V and 10 from J; bases not matched to a gene: 8. The CDR3 nucleotides are TGTGCCAGCAGAACGGGACCGGGGGGGGAGCAGTTCTTC. This sequence encodes CASRTGPGGEQFF.

The CDR3 spells CASSLVTSGTYEQYF. The CDR3 DNA is TGCGCCAGCAGCTTGGTGACTAGCGGAACCTACGAGCAGTACTTC. The chain carries TRBV5-1 and TRBJ2-7; TRBD2 matches at 9 bases. The V gene's germline CDR1 is SGHRS and CDR2 YFSETQ. This CDR3 region has 15 residues. V lost 0 bases, J lost 2 bases, and 3 bases stayed unmatched.